These 31 T cell receptor beta chains were all obtained from the same sample, sequenced in a study of vaccination and CD4 T cells after COVID-19. The sample's treatment: roughly ten-day PBMC culture with coronavirus spike peptide pools or control peptides (ViraFEST assay). Cultured CD4+ T cell DNA was sequenced using the Oncomine TCR Beta short-read assay. TCRdb passed the PCR reads through MiXCR, listing each CDR3 protein once. The sample holds about 15,000 distinct CDR3 sequences, 40% to 60% seen once. Antigens of these TCRs are unknown. The source material was CD4+ T cells from blood, cultured in vitro. The receptor set was obtained from a human donor who had recovered from COVID-19.

This clonotype was found a few times. The gene calls are TRBV7-6 and TRBJ1-1; D is unresolved. The V gene lost 1 base and the J gene lost 4 bases, with 13 bases spanning the gap. Germline CDR1 SGHVS, CDR2 FNYEAQ. This CDR3 has 15 residues. CDR3 in amino acids: CASSLGSQGSTEAFF. In nucleotides, the CDR3 is TGTGCCAGCAGCTTAGGCTCGCAAGGGTCCACTGAAGCTTTCTTT.

This clonotype has only a few counts. The J gene is TRBJ2-5, the V gene TRBV20-1; no clear D gene. CDR1 is DFQATT and CDR2 is SNEGSKA in the germline V gene (reference sequence). V dropped 1 base and J dropped 1 base, with 7 bases sitting between them. CDR3 length: 13 amino acids. CDR3 residues: CSARGGSQETQYF. In nucleotides, the CDR3 is TGCAGTGCTAGAGGCGGTAGCCAAGAGACCCAGTACTTC.

This clonotype appeared a single time. The V and J genes are TRBV5-1 and TRBJ2-2, with 8 nucleotides matching TRBD2. The CDR3 runs 15 residues. J was trimmed by 5 bases and V by 0 bases; bases with no gene match: 3. Germline-derived CDR1 and CDR2 are SGHRS and YFSETQ. CDR3 loop: CASSLGGGPTGELFF. The CDR3 DNA is TGCGCCAGCAGCTTGGGCGGGGGGCCGACCGGGGAGCTGTTTTTT.

This chain connects TRBV5-4 to TRBJ1-2; no firm D call. The CDR3 consists of 15 residues. The V gene's germline CDR1 is SGHNT and CDR2 YYREEE (reference sequence). Trimming removed 4 bases at V and 0 bases at J, with 13 bases between. The CDR3 DNA follows: TGTGCCAGCAGCCCGCAATTAAGCGCTAACTATGGCTACACCTTC. Residues: CASSPQLSANYGYTF.

This clonotype was seen more than once but under ten times. The gene calls are TRBV20-1 and TRBJ1-1; D might be TRBD1 (6 bases). Germline-derived CDR1 and CDR2 are DFQATT and SNEGSKA (reference sequence). CDR3 length: 18 residues. V shed 3 bases and J shed 8 bases, with 31 bases lying between them. As DNA, the CDR3 is TGCAGTGCTAGGGTGGATGGGGGGGCTGGCTGGGCCACTTTCGAAGCTTTCTTT. Translating it yields CSARVDGGAGWATFEAFF.

J is TRBJ2-2 and V is TRBV24-1; perhaps TRBD1 as D (6 bases). The V and J ends lost 9 bases and 1 base respectively, with 8 bases between them. This CDR3 contains 13 residues. Looked up from germline, CDR1 is KGHDR and CDR2 is SFDVKD. CDR3 nucleotides: TGTGCCACCGAAGGGGGGAACACCGGGGAGCTGTTTTTT. Translated: CATEGGNTGELFF.

The chain uses TRBV10-1 and TRBJ1-1, with D tentatively TRBD1 (6 bases). The CDR3 is 14 amino acids. Germline values: CDR1 WNHNN, CDR2 SYGVQD (reference sequence). Trimming removed 4 bases from V and 4 bases from J, with 13 bases in between. CDR3 region: CASSGQGSTTEAFF. CDR3 nucleotide sequence: TGCGCCAGCAGTGGCCAGGGGAGCACCACTGAAGCTTTCTTT.

The sample holds a few counts of this clonotype. The chain links TRBV20-1 to TRBJ1-2; D unclear. There are 13 residues in the CDR3. V was trimmed by 5 bases and J by 4 bases, leaving 14 bases between them. Germline V gives CDR1 DFQATT, CDR2 SNEGSKA (reference sequence). CDR3 in amino acids: CSAVAGWIYGYTF. The CDR3 DNA reads TGCAGTGCTGTGGCAGGCTGGATCTATGGCTACACCTTC.

This clonotype was seen a handful of times. V gene TRBV10-2 combines with J gene TRBJ2-5, with D possibly matching TRBD1 (5 bases). There are 13 residues in the CDR3. CDR1 and CDR2 (germline): WSHSY, SAAADI. V lost 6 bases, J lost 2 bases, and 10 bases lay in between. The CDR3 sequence: CASSRQSQETQYF. DNA for the CDR3: TGCGCCAGCAGCAGACAGAGTCAAGAGACCCAGTACTTC.

V gene TRBV11-2 combines with J gene TRBJ2-1; possible D gene TRBD1, 7 bases. Germline V gene lookup returns CDR1 SGHAT and CDR2 FQNNGV. This CDR3 region has 16 residues. V gave up 7 bases and J gave up 6 bases, with 22 bases separating them. DNA for the CDR3: TGTGCCAGCAACTCATGGGGAGGAGGGGGCATCAATGAGCAGTTCTTC. Translating it yields CASNSWGGGGINEQFF.

The chain couples TRBV30 to TRBJ2-2; D is unresolved. Trimming took off 2 bases at V and 2 bases at J, with 15 bases between the two ends. The germline CDR1 and CDR2 sequences are GTSNPN and SVGIG (reference sequence). The CDR3 has 16 amino acids. In nucleotides, the CDR3 is TGTGCCTGGAGTAGCCGGGCCAGCCTAAACACCGGGGAGCTGTTTTTT. Encoded protein: CAWSSRASLNTGELFF.

The chain employs TRBV28 and TRBJ2-2, with a weak D call TRBD1 (5 bases). This CDR3 has 15 amino acids. V was pared by 5 bases and J by 3 bases, with 13 bases between. Germline CDR1 MDHEN, CDR2 SYDVKM. The CDR3 bases are TGTGCCAGCAGTAAGACAGCGTTCTACACCGGGGAGCTGTTTTTT. Its protein is CASSKTAFYTGELFF.

The chain uses TRBV12-3 or TRBV12-4 and TRBJ2-7, with D possibly TRBD1 on 5 matching bases. Trimming took off 5 bases at V and 5 bases at J, with 10 bases between the two ends. This CDR3 is built from 12 residues. This chain's CDR3 is CASSVGVNEQYF. DNA of the CDR3: TGTGCCAGCAGTGTAGGGGTGAACGAGCAGTACTTC.

This clonotype was counted only a few times. The chain has TRBV15 and TRBJ2-3; 13 positions match TRBD2. CDR1 LNHNV and CDR2 YYDKDF come from the germline V gene (reference sequence). The CDR3 extends over 17 amino acids. The junction had 4 bases not matched to a gene; V was cut back by 1 base and J by 3 bases. CDR3 sequence (DNA): TGTGCCACCAGCAGAGGGACTAGCGGGAGCTGGACAGATACGCAGTATTTT. The encoded protein is CATSRGTSGSWTDTQYF.

This sequence joins TRBV6-2 or TRBV6-3 and TRBJ1-1; D gene ambiguous. V lost 0 bases and J lost 4, with 3 bases in between. The CDR3 has 12 residues. CDR1 MNHEY and CDR2 SVGEGT come from the germline V gene. The CDR3 is CASSYSFTEAFF. DNA of the CDR3: TGTGCCAGCAGTTACTCGTTCACTGAAGCTTTCTTT.

This chain links TRBV6-1 with TRBJ1-2; D ambiguous. Between the trimmed V and J ends, which lost 6 bases and 11 bases, there was a span of 16 bases. Germline CDR1 MNHNS, CDR2 SASEGT. The CDR3 loop spans 12 amino acids. CDR3 coding DNA: TGTGCCAGCAGCCCGAGATCCGGGAGATACACCTTC. As protein: CASSPRSGRYTF.

This chain links TRBV5-1 with TRBJ2-1; D remains ambiguous. The germline V gene has CDR1 SGHRS and CDR2 YFSETQ. The CDR3 contains 16 residues. V was shortened by 0 bases and J by 10 bases, with 20 bases between the two germline ends. Written as DNA, the CDR3 is TGCGCCAGCAGCTTGGATAGCTTCACTCTGTTTAGGGAGCAGTTCTTC. The encoded protein is CASSLDSFTLFREQFF.

This clonotype was picked up a small number of times. The J gene is TRBJ1-1, the V gene TRBV7-9; D unresolved. Per the germline V gene, CDR1 is SEHNR and CDR2 is FQNEAQ (reference sequence). Trimming cost V 1 base and J 0 bases, with 6 bases left between them. The length of the CDR3 is 14 residues. The CDR3: CASSLGPMNTEAFF. The CDR3 DNA reads TGTGCCAGCAGCTTAGGGCCGATGAACACTGAAGCTTTCTTT.

This chain links TRBV6-2 or TRBV6-3 with TRBJ1-1, with D uncertain. Trimming shortened V by 6 bases and J by 3 bases, and 14 bases separated the two germline ends. The CDR3 extends over 14 amino acids. CDR1 and CDR2 (germline): MNHEY, SVGEGT. The CDR3 here is CASSIRTTDTEAFF. The CDR3 nucleotides are TGTGCCAGCAGCATCAGGACGACCGACACTGAAGCTTTCTTT.

The genes are TRBV29-1 and TRBJ1-2; possible D gene TRBD1, 6 bases. The CDR3 consists of 15 residues. V lost 1 base and J lost 4, with 16 bases in between. The germline gives CDR1 SQVTM, CDR2 ANQGSEA. For the CDR3, the DNA is TGCAGCGTTGAAGTAAGGACAGCCAGGTTCTATGGCTACACCTTC. Translating gives CSVEVRTARFYGYTF.

The chain is built from TRBV6-2 or TRBV6-3 and TRBJ1-5; D unclear. V was pared by 8 bases and J by 5 bases, with 13 bases between. Germline V lookup: CDR1 MNHEY, CDR2 SVGEGT. The CDR3 contains 13 residues. The CDR3 DNA is TGTGCCAGCGCCCTGGACGGTTATCAGCCCCAGCATTTT. It encodes CASALDGYQPQHF.

This chain connects TRBV20-1 to TRBJ1-5; D remains ambiguous. Per the germline V gene, CDR1 is DFQATT and CDR2 is SNEGSKA (reference sequence). The CDR3 length is 12 residues. Trimming removed 6 bases at V and 9 bases at J, with 15 bases between. The CDR3 here is CSANSGFRPQHF. As DNA, the CDR3 is TGCAGTGCAAATTCCGGGTTCCGGCCCCAGCATTTT.

This clonotype showed up just a few times. This sequence joins TRBV6-2 or TRBV6-3 and TRBJ2-7; D might be TRBD2 (6 bases). In germline, CDR1 is MNHEY, CDR2 SVGEGT. Trimming took 4 bases from V and 4 from J, leaving 8 bases between them. The CDR3 runs 12 residues. CDR3 in amino acids: CASSSTRYEQYF. The CDR3 DNA reads TGTGCCAGCAGTTCGACTAGGTACGAGCAGTACTTC.

This clonotype was detected only a few times. This rearrangement joins TRBV7-2 to TRBJ1-1, with 10 bases aligning to TRBD1. Germline V CDR1 and CDR2: SGHTA, FQGNSA. The CDR3 covers 15 residues. J gave up 3 bases and V 5 bases, and 6 bases lay outside the gene matches. The chain's CDR3 is CASSPDRGRYTEAFF. CDR3 DNA sequence: TGTGCCAGCAGCCCCGACAGGGGGCGATACACTGAAGCTTTCTTT.

Only a few counts were recorded for this clonotype. The chain has TRBV6-1 and TRBJ1-5; D is unresolved. The CDR3 loop spans 15 amino acids. Germline CDR1 is MNHNS and CDR2 is SASEGT. V lost 6 bases and J lost 3, with 15 bases in between. The CDR3 protein is CASSTIGGSNQPQHF. Written as DNA, the CDR3 is TGTGCCAGCAGCACGATCGGAGGGTCCAATCAGCCCCAGCATTTT.

The chain employs TRBV10-1 and TRBJ1-2; D gene unclear. V shed 6 bases and J shed 9 bases, with 20 bases lying between them. The CDR3 length is 14 residues. The germline V gene has CDR1 WNHNN and CDR2 SYGVQD (reference sequence). The CDR3 nucleotides are TGCGCCAGCAGGAAGAGGGTAGGAATCTTGCGCTACACCTTC. Translated, it gives CASRKRVGILRYTF.

This chain connects TRBV7-8 to TRBJ2-2, with D unresolved. This CDR3 spans 15 amino acids. The germline V gene has CDR1 SGHVS and CDR2 FQNEAQ. V gave up 0 bases and J gave up 7 bases, with 12 bases separating them. Here the CDR3 DNA reads TGTGCCAGCAGCTTAGCCGTAGGGTTTGTCGGGGAGCTGTTTTTT. It specifies CASSLAVGFVGELFF.

This clonotype was counted between two and nine times. V is TRBV20-1 and J is TRBJ1-1; the D is unclear. V lost 6 bases, J lost 1 base, and 18 bases lay in between. The V gene's germline CDR1 is DFQATT and CDR2 SNEGSKA (reference sequence). The CDR3 has 15 residues. The CDR3 nucleotides are TGCAGTGCCCGGAAGCCTACGTCGGGGAACACTGAAGCTTTCTTT. Its protein product is CSARKPTSGNTEAFF.

Notes on this clonotype: Sequence at one end of the junction differs from germline and may be a read error. V is TRBV7-7 and J is TRBJ1-1; possibly TRBD1 for D (6 bases). Germline loops: CDR1 SSHAT, CDR2 FNYEAQ (reference sequence). CDR3 size: 15 residues. CDR3 region: CASSPLRGMKSEAFF. CDR3 sequence (DNA): TGTGCTAGCAGCCCCCTGAGGGGGATGAAGAGTGAAGCTTTCTTT. The variable domain in full, completed from reference TRBV7-7 and TRBJ1-1, reads GAGVSQSPRYKVTKRGQDVTLRCDPISSHATLYWYQQALGQGPEFLTYFNYEAQPDKSGLPSDRFSAERPEGSISTLTIQRTEQRDSAMYRCASSPLRGMKSEAFFGQGTRLTVV.

This sequence joins TRBV6-2 or TRBV6-3 and TRBJ2-1; 12 bases agree with TRBD2. The V segment lost 7 bases and the J segment 7 bases; nucleotides outside the gene matches: 5. This CDR3 is 14 amino acids long. The germline V gene has CDR1 MNHEY and CDR2 SVGEGT. DNA of the CDR3: TGTGCCAGCACCCAGACTAGCGGGGGTAATGAGCAGTTCTTC. It translates to CASTQTSGGNEQFF.

The gene calls are TRBV4-2 and TRBJ1-1, with TRBD1 matching over 9 bases. CDR1 LGHNA and CDR2 YNFKEQ come from the germline V gene. The V segment lost 4 bases and the J segment 2 bases; nucleotides outside the gene matches: 5. This CDR3 is 15 amino acids long. The CDR3: CASSPRGQGNTEAFF. Here the CDR3 DNA reads TGTGCCAGCAGCCCACGGGGACAGGGCAACACTGAAGCTTTCTTT.